This T cell receptor beta chain was documented in a study of spatial heterogeneity in lung cancer. Study as a whole: Raw sequencing reads included, on average, more than 9.5 appearances of each unique TCR and UMI combination.

Time point in this sample: blood at routine non-recurrence follow-up after resection. Whole RNA, isolated from tumor, nontumor lung or frozen PBMC, was sequenced without prior sorting. TCRdb passed the 5' RACE reads through MiXCR, listing each CDR3 protein once. This table holds about 15,000 distinct CDR3 sequences, 5% to 6.5% found once. This clonotype was recorded many times. Germline V gene sequence: CDR1 ENHRY, CDR2 SYGVKD. This CDR3 spans 13 amino acids. J lost 3 bases, V lost 11 bases, and 6 bases had no gene match. The chain joins TRBV10-3 to TRBJ2-7; 11 nucleotides line up with TRBD1. The specimen comprised PBMCs, sampled at follow-up. The source of this sequence is a male donor with early-stage non-small cell lung cancer. The CDR3 sequence is CALGTGGIYEQYF. Here the CDR3 DNA reads TGTGCCCTTGGGACAGGGGGTATCTACGAGCAGTACTTC.